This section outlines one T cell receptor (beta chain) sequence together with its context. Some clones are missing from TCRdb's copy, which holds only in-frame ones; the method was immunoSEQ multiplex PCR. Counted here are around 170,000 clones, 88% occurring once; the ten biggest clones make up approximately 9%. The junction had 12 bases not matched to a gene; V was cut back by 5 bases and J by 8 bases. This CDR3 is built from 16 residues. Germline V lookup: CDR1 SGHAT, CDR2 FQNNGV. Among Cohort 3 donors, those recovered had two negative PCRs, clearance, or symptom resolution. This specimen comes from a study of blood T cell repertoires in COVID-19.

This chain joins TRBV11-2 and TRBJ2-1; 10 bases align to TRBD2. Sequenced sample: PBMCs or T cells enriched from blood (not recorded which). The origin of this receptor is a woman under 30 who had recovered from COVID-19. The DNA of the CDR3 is TGTGCCAGCAGCATAACAACGACTAGCGGGTTCGATGAGCAGTTCTTC. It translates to CASSITTTSGFDEQFF.